These 29 T cell receptor beta chains were all obtained from the same sample, sequenced in a study of T cell responses to AZD1222 COVID-19 vaccine (dated by TCRdb to the early 2020s). Library creation used the immunoSEQ multiplex PCR assay. TCRdb took this table from immuneACCESS and kept in-frame rearrangements with V and J called. Such tables lack part of the clones; where checked against another copy, unresolved V genes explain under half of the gap, and the rest is unexplained. The sample records under 60,000 clones, around 80% of which are singletons. The top ten hold roughly 10% of the sample. According to the study, the label for this sample's time point signals: baseline before first vaccination. This sample comprised peripheral blood, obtained on day 0 of AZD1222 vaccination. Source of these receptors: an adult in good health.

This clone was seen once. V gene TRBV29-1 combines with J gene TRBJ2-1; TRBD2 agrees at 11 bases. Trimming removed 5 bases from V and 8 bases from J; junction bases left unmatched: 5. The CDR3 loop spans 13 amino acids. Germline assignment: CDR1 SQVTM and CDR2 ANQGSEA. The CDR3 loop is CSVLLAGAYEQFF. For the CDR3, the DNA is TGCAGCGTTTTACTAGCGGGAGCGTATGAGCAGTTCTTC.

The V call is TRBV19, the J call TRBJ1-6; a weak D match, TRBD1 (5 bases). The V and J ends lost 5 bases and 9 bases respectively, with 11 bases between them. The CDR3 loop spans 13 amino acids. Germline-derived CDR1 and CDR2 are LNHDA and SQIVND (reference sequence). The CDR3 region is CASSVGQGSPLHF. The CDR3 region has the DNA TGTGCCAGTAGTGTGGGTCAGGGTTCACCCCTCCACTTT.

The V gene is TRBV4-3, the J gene TRBJ2-3; D gene ambiguous. The V gene's germline CDR1 is LGHNA and CDR2 YSLEER. V was pared by 0 bases and J by 8 bases, with 9 bases between. CDR3 length: 13 residues. The DNA for the CDR3 is TGCGCCAGCAGCCAAGATTTTGGTGGTACGCAGTATTTT. Translated: CASSQDFGGTQYF.

The chain recombines TRBV6-2 or TRBV6-3 with TRBJ2-5; D is perhaps TRBD2 (5 bases). V gave up 4 bases and J gave up 10 bases, with 19 bases separating them. Germline CDR1 is MNHEY and CDR2 is SVGEGT. This CDR3 spans 14 amino acids. CDR3 coding DNA: TGTGCCAGCAGTTCTGAGACTACCGCCGGGGACCAGTACTTC. Protein: CASSSETTAGDQYF.

The gene calls are TRBV6-2 or TRBV6-3 and TRBJ1-1; unclear D gene. The CDR3 consists of 12 residues. The ends were cut back, 0 bases at V and 7 bases at J, with 6 bases in the middle. CDR1 and CDR2 from the germline V gene are MNHEY and SVGEGT. The CDR3 reads CASSYSGSEAFF. In DNA, the CDR3 is TGTGCCAGCAGTTACTCAGGCAGTGAAGCTTTCTTT.

The chain carries TRBV5-6 and TRBJ1-5, with 7 bases matching TRBD1. The CDR3 sequence is 15 residues long. Germline V gives CDR1 SGHDT, CDR2 YYEEEE. After removal of 0 bases from V and 4 bases from J, the junction contained 4 bases not matched to a gene. The CDR3 nucleotides are TGTGCCAGCAGCTTGGATGCCAGGGGGAATCAGCCCCAGCATTTT. This gives the protein CASSLDARGNQPQHF.

This clone appeared once. The rearrangement joins TRBV3-1 (or the pseudogene TRBV3-2) to TRBJ2-7; D possibly corresponds to TRBD2 (7 bases). Trimming shortened V by 4 bases and J by 5 bases, and 15 bases separated the two germline ends. Looked up from germline, CDR1 is LGHDT and CDR2 is YNNKEL (reference sequence). The CDR3 runs 14 residues. CDR3 loop: CASSRGGGRHEQYF. CDR3 nucleotides: TGTGCCAGCAGCCGGGGGGGCGGACGACACGAGCAGTACTTC.

V is TRBV18 and J is TRBJ2-5; D is unclear. V lost 6 bases, J lost 4 bases, and 9 bases lay in between. The CDR3 contains 12 residues. CDR1 and CDR2 (germline): KGHSH, LQKENI. The CDR3 region is CASSADGETQYF. The CDR3 DNA reads as TGTGCCAGCTCCGCGGATGGAGAGACCCAGTACTTC.

The V call is TRBV5-1, the J call TRBJ1-1, with a possible D match to TRBD1 (6 bases). The CDR3 consists of 15 residues. Per the germline V gene, CDR1 is SGHRS and CDR2 is YFSETQ. With 2 bases removed from V and 0 bases from J, the gap between germline ends came to 11 bases. CDR3 residues: CASSFSRDMNTEAFF. CDR3 bases: TGCGCCAGCAGCTTTTCGCGGGACATGAACACTGAAGCTTTCTTT.

V and J are TRBV5-4 and TRBJ2-7; 7 nucleotides align to TRBD2. Losses at the gene ends were 4 bases for V and 0 bases for J; bases not matched to a gene: 7. The length of the CDR3 is 15 residues. Germline CDR1 reads SGHNT; CDR2 reads YYREEE (reference sequence). CDR3 protein: CASSREVGPSYEQYF. DNA for the CDR3: TGTGCCAGCAGCCGGGAGGTTGGGCCCTCCTACGAGCAGTACTTC.

This chain joins TRBV27 and TRBJ2-1; maybe TRBD2 (5 bases). The CDR3 runs 14 residues. CDR1 is MNHEY and CDR2 is SMNVEV in the germline V gene (reference sequence). The V end was cut by 0 bases, the J end by 9 bases, with 12 bases between. As DNA, the CDR3 is TGTGCCAGCAGTTTATCCGCTAGCCGGGGTGAGCAGTTCTTC. This sequence encodes CASSLSASRGEQFF.

The chain carries TRBV6-5 and TRBJ2-7; TRBD2 might be the D (5 bases). The CDR3 consists of 14 residues. CDR1 and CDR2 from the germline V gene are MNHEY and SVGAGI. Trimming removed 4 bases from V and 5 bases from J, with 15 bases in between. The CDR3 DNA reads TGTGCCAGCAGTTCTGGTTTAGGAGGCCACGAGCAGTACTTC. Translated: CASSSGLGGHEQYF.

The V call is TRBV18, the J call TRBJ1-5; TRBD1 might be the D (5 bases). Trimming took off 2 bases at V and 6 bases at J, with 14 bases between the two ends. Germline loops: CDR1 KGHSH, CDR2 LQKENI. This CDR3 is 15 amino acids long. CDR3 bases: TGTGCCAGCTCACCATGGTCGGGGCTTGGTCAGCCCCAGCATTTT. It translates to CASSPWSGLGQPQHF.

The chain couples TRBV18 to TRBJ2-3, with TRBD2 as a possible D gene (5 bases). Trimming shortened V by 1 base and J by 6 bases, and 11 bases separated the two germline ends. The CDR3 has 14 residues. Germline CDR1 KGHSH, CDR2 LQKENI. CDR3 coding DNA: TGTGCCAGCTCACCACACGGGAAGAGTGATACGCAGTATTTT. Protein sequence: CASSPHGKSDTQYF.

The chain joins TRBV7-8 to TRBJ1-4, with 10 bases matching TRBD1. Germline V gene data show CDR1 as SGHVS and CDR2 as FQNEAQ. With 4 bases clipped from V and 8 bases from J, the junction kept 7 bases outside the gene matches. CDR3 length: 15 residues. The CDR3 region is CASSSFGTGDEKLFF. The CDR3 region has the DNA TGTGCCAGCAGCTCGTTCGGGACAGGGGACGAAAAACTGTTTTTT.

The chain combines TRBV6-2 or TRBV6-3 with TRBJ2-7; TRBD2 is a possible D gene (5 bases). V lost 4 bases and J lost 9, with 13 bases in between. This CDR3 has 12 amino acids. Germline V gene sequence: CDR1 MNHEY, CDR2 SVGEGT. DNA for the CDR3: TGTGCCAGCAGTTCCAATCTAGCAGGGCAGTACTTC. It codes for CASSSNLAGQYF.

The rearrangement joins TRBV29-1 to TRBJ2-4, with a possible D match to TRBD2 (6 bases). Germline-derived CDR1 and CDR2 are SQVTM and ANQGSEA. CDR3 length: 11 residues. Deletions cut 5 bases from V and 9 bases from J, with 11 bases between. CDR3 DNA: TGCAGCGTTAAGGACGGGGGCATTCAGTACTTC. Amino acids: CSVKDGGIQYF. Full variable domain (missing parts from reference TRBV29-1 and TRBJ2-4): SAVISQKPSRDICQRGTSLTIQCQVDSQVTMMFWYRQQPGQSLTLIATANQGSEATYESGFVIDKFPISRPNLTFSTLTVSNMSPEDSSIYLCSVKDGGIQYFGAGTRLSVL.

The chain has TRBV29-1 and TRBJ2-3; possibly TRBD1 or TRBD2 for D (5 bases each). Between the trimmed V and J ends, which lost 4 bases and 6 bases, there was a span of 20 bases. This CDR3 region has 15 residues. The germline V gene encodes CDR1 SQVTM and CDR2 ANQGSEA. The CDR3 loop reads CSVGQGNLRRDTQYF. CDR3 DNA: TGCAGCGTTGGGCAGGGAAACCTGAGGAGGGATACGCAGTATTTT.

V usage is TRBV15 and J usage is TRBJ2-7; D remains unclear. The CDR3 sequence is 12 residues long. Germline V lookup: CDR1 LNHNV, CDR2 YYDKDF (reference sequence). V lost 5 bases to trimming and J lost 6 bases, with 11 bases between them. CDR3 residues: CATSLEVGEQYF. For the CDR3, the DNA is TGTGCCACCAGCTTAGAAGTCGGCGAGCAGTACTTC.

The J gene is TRBJ2-7, the V gene TRBV7-6; D gene uncertain. CDR1 SGHVS and CDR2 FNYEAQ come from the germline V gene. Trimming removed 5 bases from V and 5 bases from J, with 16 bases in between. The length of the CDR3 is 14 residues. The CDR3 region is CASSPSPGVDEQYF. CDR3 bases: TGTGCCAGCAGCCCCTCACCTGGGGTTGACGAGCAGTACTTC.

This rearrangement joins TRBV18 to TRBJ2-3; 9 bases are shared with TRBD2. The CDR3 totals 17 residues. The V segment lost 4 bases and the J segment 4 bases; nucleotides outside the gene matches: 12. Germline V CDR1 and CDR2: KGHSH, LQKENI. CDR3 amino acids: CASSRGGAGLFADTQYF. For the CDR3, the DNA is TGTGCCAGCTCACGCGGGGGGGCCGGTCTTTTTGCAGATACGCAGTATTTT.

The chain couples TRBV25-1 to TRBJ2-7; possibly TRBD1 for D (5 bases). V was cut by 5 bases and J by 4 bases, with 12 bases left in between. The CDR3 sequence is 13 residues long. Germline CDR1 is MGHDK and CDR2 is SYGVNS. The chain's CDR3 is CASSKGHGYEQYF. The CDR3 DNA sequence: TGTGCCAGCAGTAAAGGACACGGATACGAGCAGTACTTC.

In its sample, this clone was seen a few times. J is TRBJ2-1 and V is TRBV19; 12 nucleotides agree with TRBD2. This CDR3 has 15 residues. Losses at the gene ends were 6 bases for V and 10 bases for J; bases not matched to a gene: 10. The germline CDR1 and CDR2 sequences are LNHDA and SQIVND (reference sequence). The CDR3 nucleotides read TGTGCCAGTAGCTTCGGGACTAGCGGGTGGGGAGAGCAGTTCTTC. Its translation is CASSFGTSGWGEQFF.

This sequence joins TRBV9 and TRBJ2-2, with 7 bases aligning to TRBD2. V was clipped by 4 bases and J by 4 bases; unmatched bases: 13. This CDR3 is built from 17 residues. Germline V CDR1 and CDR2: SGDLS, YYNGEE. This CDR3 is CASSTSFSSGFTGELFF. The CDR3 bases are TGTGCCAGCAGCACCTCCTTTTCTAGCGGATTCACCGGGGAGCTGTTTTTT.

V usage is TRBV5-4 and J usage is TRBJ2-6; no clear D gene. Germline CDR1 reads SGHNT; CDR2 reads YYREEE (reference sequence). V was pared by 0 bases and J by 0 bases, with 1 base between. This CDR3 spans 14 amino acids. CDR3 in amino acids: CASSLASGANVLTF. The CDR3 region has the DNA TGTGCCAGCAGCTTGGCCTCTGGGGCCAACGTCCTGACTTTC. The complete variable domain, with remaining parts taken from reference TRBV5-4 and TRBJ2-6, reads ETGVTQSPTHLIKTRGQQVTLRCSSQSGHNTVSWYQQALGQGPQFIFQYYREEENGRGNFPPRFSGLQFPNYSSELNVNALELDDSALYLCASSLASGANVLTFGAGSRLTVL.

To note about this clone: Other nucleotide sequences from this sample produce the same CDR3. The V and J genes are TRBV19 and TRBJ1-2; perhaps TRBD1 as D (6 bases). The CDR3 consists of 13 residues. From germline, CDR1 is LNHDA and CDR2 SQIVND (reference sequence). Trimming took 6 bases from V and 2 from J, leaving 10 bases between them. CDR3 coding DNA: TGTGCCAGTAGCCGTGACAGGAACTATGGCTACACCTTC. This encodes CASSRDRNYGYTF.

This chain uses TRBV2 with TRBJ2-3; 13 bases fit TRBD2. CDR3 size: 17 residues. Germline CDR1 SNHLY, CDR2 FYNNEI. V was clipped by 6 bases and J by 6 bases; unmatched bases: 12. The CDR3 sequence is CASRYLGTSGTADTQYF. In DNA, the CDR3 is TGTGCCAGCAGGTACCTTGGGACTAGCGGGACGGCGGATACGCAGTATTTT.

This clone is a singleton in its sample. The CDR3 DNA follows: TGTGCCAGCTCATCCTCACAGGGGGCGGCGGAGACCCAGTACTTC. Its protein product is CASSSSQGAAETQYF. The rearrangement uses TRBV18 and TRBJ2-5; 9 bases fit TRBD1. The CDR3 is 15 amino acids. The V segment lost 5 bases and the J segment 5 bases; nucleotides outside the gene matches: 9. Looked up from germline, CDR1 is KGHSH and CDR2 is LQKENI. Full variable domain (rest looked up from reference TRBV18 and TRBJ2-5): NAGVMQNPRHLVRRRGQEARLRCSPMKGHSHVYWYRQLPEEGLKFMVYLQKENIIDESGMPKERFSAEFPKEGPSILRIQQVVRGDSAAYFCASSSSQGAAETQYFGPGTRLLVL.

The chain links TRBV18 to TRBJ2-1; D not resolved. V was trimmed by 4 bases and J by 4 bases, leaving 8 bases between them. CDR1 is KGHSH, CDR2 LQKENI, per germline. This CDR3 is 13 amino acids long. CDR3 DNA: TGTGCCAGCTCACAGGGCGCTTACAATGAGCAGTTCTTC. Its translation: CASSQGAYNEQFF.